This T cell receptor (beta chain) was recovered during a study of blood T cell repertoires in COVID-19. Study-level information: The analysed material was cDNA or gDNA that came from T cells, B-cell-depleted T cells, or PBMCs.

Everyone who took part was roughly 18 to 89 years old, and they came from about two dozen US areas. Categorization into cohorts depended on clinical history that participants reported. The method was immunoSEQ multiplex PCR; TCRdb's version includes in-frame clones alone and lacks a portion of them. Among about 380,000 clones, around 89% were seen once, and the ten largest hold more than 0.95%. The origin of this receptor is a woman aged 18-29 years who had recovered from COVID-19. The specimen was PBMCs or T cells enriched from blood (not recorded which).

CDR3 DNA sequence: TGCGCCAGCAGCCAAGACCCATCGGGACAGGGTTTCTACGAGCAGTACTTC. Protein product: CASSQDPSGQGFYEQYF. This chain joins TRBV4-1 and TRBJ2-7, with TRBD1 identical over 9 bases. From germline, CDR1 is MGHRA and CDR2 YSYEKL. The V and J ends lost 0 bases and 3 bases, in that order; junction bases with no gene match: 9. CDR3 length equals 17 residues.